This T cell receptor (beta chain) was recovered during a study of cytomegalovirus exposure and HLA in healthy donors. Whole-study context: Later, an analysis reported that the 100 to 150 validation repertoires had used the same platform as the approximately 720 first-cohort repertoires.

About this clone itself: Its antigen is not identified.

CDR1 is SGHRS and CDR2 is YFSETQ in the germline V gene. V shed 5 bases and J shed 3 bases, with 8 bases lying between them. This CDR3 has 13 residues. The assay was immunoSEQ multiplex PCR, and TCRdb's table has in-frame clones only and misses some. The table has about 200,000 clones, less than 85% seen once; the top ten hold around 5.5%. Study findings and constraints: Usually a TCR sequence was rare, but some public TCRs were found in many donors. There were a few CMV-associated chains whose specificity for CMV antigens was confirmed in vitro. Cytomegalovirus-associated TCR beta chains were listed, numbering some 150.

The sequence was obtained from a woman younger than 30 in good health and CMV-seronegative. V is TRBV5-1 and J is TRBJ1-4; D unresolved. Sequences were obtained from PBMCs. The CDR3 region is CASSSDANEKLFF. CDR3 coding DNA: TGCGCCAGCAGTTCGGATGCTAATGAAAAACTGTTTTTT.